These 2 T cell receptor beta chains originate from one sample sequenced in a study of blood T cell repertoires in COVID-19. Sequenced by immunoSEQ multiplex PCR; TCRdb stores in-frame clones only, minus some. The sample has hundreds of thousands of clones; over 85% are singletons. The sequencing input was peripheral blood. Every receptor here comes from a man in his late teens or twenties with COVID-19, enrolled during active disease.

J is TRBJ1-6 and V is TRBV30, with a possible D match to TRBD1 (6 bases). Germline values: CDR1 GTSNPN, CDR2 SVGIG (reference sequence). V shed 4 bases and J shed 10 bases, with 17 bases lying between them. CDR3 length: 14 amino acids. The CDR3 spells CAWTPPGASSPLHF. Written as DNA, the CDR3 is TGTGCCTGGACCCCACCAGGGGCTAGCTCACCCCTCCACTTT.

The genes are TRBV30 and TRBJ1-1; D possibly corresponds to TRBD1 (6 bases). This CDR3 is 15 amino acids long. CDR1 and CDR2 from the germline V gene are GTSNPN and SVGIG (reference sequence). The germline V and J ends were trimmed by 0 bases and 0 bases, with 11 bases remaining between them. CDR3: CAWSVQGLLNTEAFF. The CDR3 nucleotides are TGTGCCTGGAGTGTTCAGGGGCTCTTGAACACTGAAGCTTTCTTT.